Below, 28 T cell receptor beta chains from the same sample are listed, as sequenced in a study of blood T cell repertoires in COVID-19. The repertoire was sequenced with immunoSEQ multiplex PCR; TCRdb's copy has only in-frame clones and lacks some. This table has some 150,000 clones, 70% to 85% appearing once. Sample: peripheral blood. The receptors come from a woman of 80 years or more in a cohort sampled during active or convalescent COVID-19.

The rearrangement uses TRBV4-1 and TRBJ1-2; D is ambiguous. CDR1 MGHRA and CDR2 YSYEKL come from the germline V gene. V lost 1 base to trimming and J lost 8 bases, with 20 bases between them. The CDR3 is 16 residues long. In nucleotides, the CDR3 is TGCGCCAGCAGCCAAGTTTTGAGGGTGAGAAGGGCCGGCTACACCTTC. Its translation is CASSQVLRVRRAGYTF.

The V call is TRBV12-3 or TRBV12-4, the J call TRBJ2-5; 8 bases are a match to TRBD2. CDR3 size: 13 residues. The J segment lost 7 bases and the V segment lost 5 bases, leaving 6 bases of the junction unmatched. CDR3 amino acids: CASSRGGVWTQYF. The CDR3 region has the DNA TGTGCCAGCAGTCGGGGGGGTGTATGGACCCAGTACTTC.

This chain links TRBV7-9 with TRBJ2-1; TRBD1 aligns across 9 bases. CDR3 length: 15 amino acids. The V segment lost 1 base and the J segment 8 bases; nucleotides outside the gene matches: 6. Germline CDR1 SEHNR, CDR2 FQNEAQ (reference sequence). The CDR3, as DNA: TGTGCCAGCAGCTTAGTACAGGGGGCAGAAGATGAGCAGTTCTTC. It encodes CASSLVQGAEDEQFF.

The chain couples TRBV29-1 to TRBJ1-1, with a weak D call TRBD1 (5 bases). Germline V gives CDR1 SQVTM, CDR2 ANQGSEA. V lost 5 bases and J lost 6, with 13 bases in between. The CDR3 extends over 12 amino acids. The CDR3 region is CSVKTPRAEAFF. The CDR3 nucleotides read TGCAGCGTTAAGACACCCAGGGCTGAAGCTTTCTTT. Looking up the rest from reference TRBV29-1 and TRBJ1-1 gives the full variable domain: SAVISQKPSRDICQRGTSLTIQCQVDSQVTMMFWYRQQPGQSLTLIATANQGSEATYESGFVIDKFPISRPNLTFSTLTVSNMSPEDSSIYLCSVKTPRAEAFFGQGTRLTVV.

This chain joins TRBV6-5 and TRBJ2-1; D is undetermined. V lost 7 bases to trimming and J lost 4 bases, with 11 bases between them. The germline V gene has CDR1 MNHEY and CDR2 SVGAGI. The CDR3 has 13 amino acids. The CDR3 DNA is TGTGCCAGCACCCAGGAAGATTACAATGAGCAGTTCTTC. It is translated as CASTQEDYNEQFF.

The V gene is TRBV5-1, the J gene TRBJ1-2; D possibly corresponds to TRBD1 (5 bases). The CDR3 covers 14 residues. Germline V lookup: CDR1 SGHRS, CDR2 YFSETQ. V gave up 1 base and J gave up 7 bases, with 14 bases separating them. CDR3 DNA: TGCGCCAGCAGCTTGTGGGCAGGGATGAGTGGCTACACCTTC. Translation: CASSLWAGMSGYTF.

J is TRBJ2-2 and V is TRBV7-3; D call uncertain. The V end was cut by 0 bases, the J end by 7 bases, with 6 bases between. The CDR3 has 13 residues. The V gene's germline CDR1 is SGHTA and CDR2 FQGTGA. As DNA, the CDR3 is TGTGCCAGCAGCTTAACATCCCACGGGGAGCTGTTTTTT. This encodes CASSLTSHGELFF.

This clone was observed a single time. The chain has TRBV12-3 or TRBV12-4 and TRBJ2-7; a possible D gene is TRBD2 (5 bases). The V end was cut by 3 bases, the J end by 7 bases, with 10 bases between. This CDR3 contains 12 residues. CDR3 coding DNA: TGTGCCAGCAGTTTCCACCGGGGTGAGCAGTACGTC. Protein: CASSFHRGEQYV.

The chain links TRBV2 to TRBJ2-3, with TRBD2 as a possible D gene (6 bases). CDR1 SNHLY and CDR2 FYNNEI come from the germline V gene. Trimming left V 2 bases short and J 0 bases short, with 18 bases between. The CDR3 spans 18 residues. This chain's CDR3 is CASSELTIGGSSTDTQYF. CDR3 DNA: TGTGCCAGCAGTGAACTTACTATTGGAGGGTCTAGCACAGATACGCAGTATTTT.

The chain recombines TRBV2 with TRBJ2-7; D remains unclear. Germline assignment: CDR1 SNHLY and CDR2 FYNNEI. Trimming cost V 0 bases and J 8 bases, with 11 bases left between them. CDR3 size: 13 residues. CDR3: CASSEALQSKQYV. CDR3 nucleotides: TGTGCCAGCAGTGAAGCGCTACAGAGTAAGCAGTACGTC.

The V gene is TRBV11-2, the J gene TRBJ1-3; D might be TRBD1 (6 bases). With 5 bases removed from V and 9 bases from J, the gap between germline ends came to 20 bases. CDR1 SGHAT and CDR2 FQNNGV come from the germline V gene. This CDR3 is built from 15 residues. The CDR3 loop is CASSPTDGQSRTIYF. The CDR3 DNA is TGTGCCAGCAGCCCCACCGACGGACAGTCGCGCACCATATATTTT.

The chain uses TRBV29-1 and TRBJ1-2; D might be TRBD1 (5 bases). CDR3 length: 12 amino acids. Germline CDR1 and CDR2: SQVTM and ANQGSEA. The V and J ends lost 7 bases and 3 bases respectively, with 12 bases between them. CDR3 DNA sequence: TGCAGCGGGAGGGACCCTTACTATGGCTACACCTTC. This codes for CSGRDPYYGYTF.

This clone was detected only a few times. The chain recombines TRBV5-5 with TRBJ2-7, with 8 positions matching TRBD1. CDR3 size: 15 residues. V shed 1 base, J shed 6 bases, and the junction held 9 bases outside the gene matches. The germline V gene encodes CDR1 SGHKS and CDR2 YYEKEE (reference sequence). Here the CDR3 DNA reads TGTGCCAGCAGCTTGTGGGCGGACAGGGCGGGCGAGCAGTACTTC. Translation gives CASSLWADRAGEQYF. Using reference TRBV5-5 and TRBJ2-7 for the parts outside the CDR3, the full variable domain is DAGVTQSPTHLIKTRGQQVTLRCSPISGHKSVSWYQQVLGQGPQFIFQYYEKEERGRGNFPDRFSARQFPNYSSELNVNALLLGDSALYLCASSLWADRAGEQYFGPGTRLTVT.

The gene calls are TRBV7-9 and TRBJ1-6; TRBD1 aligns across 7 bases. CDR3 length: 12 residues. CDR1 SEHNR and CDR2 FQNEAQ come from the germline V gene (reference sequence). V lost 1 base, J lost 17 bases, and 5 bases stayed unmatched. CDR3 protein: CASSLETGDFHF. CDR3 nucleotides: TGTGCCAGCAGCTTAGAAACAGGGGACTTCCACTTT.

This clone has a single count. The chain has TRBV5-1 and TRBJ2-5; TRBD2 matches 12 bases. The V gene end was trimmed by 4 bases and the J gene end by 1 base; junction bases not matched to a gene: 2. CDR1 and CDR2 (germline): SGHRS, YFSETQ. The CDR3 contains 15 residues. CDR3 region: CASSTLAGGQETQYF. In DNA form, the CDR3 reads TGCGCCAGCAGCACACTAGCGGGGGGCCAAGAGACCCAGTACTTC.

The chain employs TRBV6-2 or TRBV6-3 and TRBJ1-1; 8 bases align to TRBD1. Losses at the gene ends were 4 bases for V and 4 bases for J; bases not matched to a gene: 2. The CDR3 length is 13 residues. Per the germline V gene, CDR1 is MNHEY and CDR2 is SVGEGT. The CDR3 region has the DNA TGTGCCAGCAGTTGGACAGGGACCACTGAAGCTTTCTTT. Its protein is CASSWTGTTEAFF.

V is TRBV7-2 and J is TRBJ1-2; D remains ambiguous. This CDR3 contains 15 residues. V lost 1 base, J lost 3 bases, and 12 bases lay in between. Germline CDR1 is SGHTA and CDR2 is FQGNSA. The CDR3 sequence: CASSLGAGVDYGYTF. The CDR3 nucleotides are TGTGCCAGCAGCTTAGGGGCGGGTGTTGACTATGGCTACACCTTC.

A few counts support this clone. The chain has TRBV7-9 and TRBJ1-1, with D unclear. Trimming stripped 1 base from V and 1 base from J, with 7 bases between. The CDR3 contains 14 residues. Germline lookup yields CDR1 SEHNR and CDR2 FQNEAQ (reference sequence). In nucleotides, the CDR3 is TGTGCCAGCAGCTTAGGTACAGCGAACACTGAAGCTTTCTTT. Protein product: CASSLGTANTEAFF. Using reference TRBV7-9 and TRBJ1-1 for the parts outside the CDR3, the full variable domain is DTGVSQNPRHKITKRGQNVTFRCDPISEHNRLYWYRQTLGQGPEFLTYFQNEAQLEKSRLLSDRFSAERPKGSFSTLEIQRTEQGDSAMYLCASSLGTANTEAFFGQGTRLTVV.

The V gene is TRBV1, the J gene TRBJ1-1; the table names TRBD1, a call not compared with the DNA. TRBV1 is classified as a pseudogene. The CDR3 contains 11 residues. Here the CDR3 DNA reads TGCACCAGCAGCCGGGGGCAGGTGGAATTCTTT. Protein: CTSSRGQVEFF.

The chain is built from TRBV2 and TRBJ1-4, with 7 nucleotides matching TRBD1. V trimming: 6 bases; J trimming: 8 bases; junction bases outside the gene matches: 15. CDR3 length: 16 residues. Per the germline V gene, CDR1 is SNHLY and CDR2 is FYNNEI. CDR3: CASSGTPTGAREKLFF. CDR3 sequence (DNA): TGTGCCAGCAGCGGGACCCCTACAGGGGCGAGGGAAAAACTGTTTTTT.

CDR3 amino acids: CATSRDRDTQYF. The CDR3 DNA follows: TGTGCCACCAGCAGAGATAGAGATACGCAGTATTTT. This chain connects TRBV15 to TRBJ2-3, with D unclear. Trimming pared 0 bases from V and 5 bases from J, leaving 3 bases between. In germline, CDR1 is LNHNV, CDR2 YYDKDF (reference sequence). This CDR3 is 12 amino acids long.

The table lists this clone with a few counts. CDR3 bases: TGTGCCAGCAGCTTAAACCTTTTCGGGGGGGCCAGAGATACGCAGTATTTT. Its protein product is CASSLNLFGGARDTQYF. V and J are TRBV5-4 and TRBJ2-3; 8 bases line up with TRBD2. The germline CDR1 and CDR2 sequences are SGHNT and YYREEE (reference sequence). The CDR3 sequence is 17 residues long. V lost 2 bases, J lost 5 bases, and 13 bases stayed unmatched.

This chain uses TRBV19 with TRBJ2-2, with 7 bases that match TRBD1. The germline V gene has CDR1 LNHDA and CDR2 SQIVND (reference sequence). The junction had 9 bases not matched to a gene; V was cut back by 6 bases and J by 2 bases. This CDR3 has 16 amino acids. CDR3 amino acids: CASRVQGTLNTGELFF. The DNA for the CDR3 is TGTGCCAGTAGGGTACAGGGGACCTTAAACACCGGGGAGCTGTTTTTT.

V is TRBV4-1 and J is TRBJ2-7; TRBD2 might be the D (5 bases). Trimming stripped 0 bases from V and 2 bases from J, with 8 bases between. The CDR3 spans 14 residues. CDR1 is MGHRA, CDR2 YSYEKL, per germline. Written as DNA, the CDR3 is TGCGCCAGCAGCCAAGATGGGAGAACCTACGAGCAGTACTTC. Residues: CASSQDGRTYEQYF.

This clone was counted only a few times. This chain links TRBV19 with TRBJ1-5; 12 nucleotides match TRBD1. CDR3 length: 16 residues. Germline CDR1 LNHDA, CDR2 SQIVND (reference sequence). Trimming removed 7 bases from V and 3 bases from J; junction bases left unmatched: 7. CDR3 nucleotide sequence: TGTGCCAGTAAATCCGGGACAGGGGGCACCAATCAGCCCCAGCATTTT. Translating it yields CASKSGTGGTNQPQHF.

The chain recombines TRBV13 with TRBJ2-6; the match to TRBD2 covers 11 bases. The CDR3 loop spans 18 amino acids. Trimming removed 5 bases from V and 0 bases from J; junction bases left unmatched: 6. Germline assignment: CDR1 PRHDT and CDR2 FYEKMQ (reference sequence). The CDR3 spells CASSPLAGAGSGANVLTF. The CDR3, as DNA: TGTGCCAGCAGCCCACTAGCGGGGGCCGGCTCTGGGGCCAACGTCCTGACTTTC.

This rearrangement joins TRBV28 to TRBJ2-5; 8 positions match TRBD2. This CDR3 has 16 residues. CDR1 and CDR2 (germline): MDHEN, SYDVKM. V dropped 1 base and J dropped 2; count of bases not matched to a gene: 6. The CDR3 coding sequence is TGTGCCAGCAGTTTATACTTGGCTAGCGGGCAAGAGACCCAGTACTTC. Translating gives CASSLYLASGQETQYF.

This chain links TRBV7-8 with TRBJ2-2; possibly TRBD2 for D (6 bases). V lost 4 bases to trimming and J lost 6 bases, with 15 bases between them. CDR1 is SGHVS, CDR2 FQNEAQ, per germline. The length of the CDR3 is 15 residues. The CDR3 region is CASSSKGLRAGELFF. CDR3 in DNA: TGTGCCAGCAGCTCTAAGGGACTTAGAGCCGGGGAGCTGTTTTTT.